This T cell receptor (beta chain) was sequenced during a study of T cells after posttransplantation cyclophosphamide. Assay used: immunoSEQ multiplex PCR; TCRdb lists only in-frame clones, some missing. The table has about 43,000 clones, about 92% seen once. Treatment was busulfan-fludarabine conditioning, a marrow graft, and cyclophosphamide on days +3 and +4. The CDR3 is 14 amino acids. Germline lookup yields CDR1 SGHDT and CDR2 YYEEEE. Trimming removed 9 bases at V and 5 bases at J, with 20 bases between. On this clone itself: Its cognate antigen is unknown.

The study's findings and limits: Skin or GI-infiltrating T cells shared few TRB sequences with blood. Later blood repertoires were often dominated by clones from the donor CD8+ memory compartment. TRB clonality was highly associated with recipient CMV seropositivity and reactivation.

This sequence originates from a male patient aged 60 to 75 who received an allogeneic stem cell transplant from a related donor and was CMV-positive. Some T cells may have originated in the graft donor. This sequence joins TRBV5-6 and TRBJ1-2; perhaps TRBD1 as D (5 bases). The source was PBMCs, collected roughly 59 days after allogeneic stem cell transplant with posttransplant cyclophosphamide. CDR3 bases: TGTGCCATGAAGGACAAATCAGCTCCTTATGGCTACACCTTC. This translates into CAMKDKSAPYGYTF.